A single sample gave rise to the 10 T cell receptor beta chains below, sequenced in a study of blood T cell repertoires in COVID-19. Only in-frame clones appear in the TCRdb table, and some are missing; sequencing was by immunoSEQ multiplex PCR. This sample has 100,000 or so clones, with around 93% found just once. Sequencing used peripheral blood. Every receptor here comes from a human donor with active COVID-19. The donor label of this sample is uncertain.

This sequence joins TRBV19 and TRBJ1-4, with D perhaps TRBD1 (5 bases). Germline CDR1 reads LNHDA; CDR2 reads SQIVND (reference sequence). The CDR3 has 14 amino acids. The V and J ends lost 11 bases and 6 bases respectively, with 19 bases between them. The CDR3 coding sequence is TGTGCCGGTCACAAGAAGTCCAGGGATGAAAAACTGTTTTTT. Its translation is CAGHKKSRDEKLFF.

This chain links TRBV5-1 with TRBJ1-6; the match to TRBD1 covers 8 bases. The germline V gene encodes CDR1 SGHRS and CDR2 YFSETQ. V was clipped by 3 bases and J by 7 bases; unmatched bases: 18. This CDR3 has 19 amino acids. CDR3 region: CASSYSIPPGGLGNSPLHF. Written as DNA, the CDR3 is TGCGCCAGCAGCTACAGTATCCCGCCAGGGGGCTTGGGGAATTCACCCCTCCACTTT.

This clone has only a few counts. The J gene is TRBJ2-1, the V gene TRBV5-6, with TRBD2 matching over 7 bases. Unmatched junction bases numbered 5, after V lost 3 bases and J lost 2 bases. The CDR3 totals 15 residues. CDR1 and CDR2 from the germline V gene are SGHDT and YYEEEE. The DNA of the CDR3 is TGTGCCAGCAGCTCCCAAAGCGGGACCTACAATGAGCAGTTCTTC. Its translation: CASSSQSGTYNEQFF. Based on the CDR3 plus reference TRBV5-6 and TRBJ2-1, the full variable domain is DAGVTQSPTHLIKTRGQQVTLRCSPKSGHDTVSWYQQALGQGPQFIFQYYEEEERQRGNFPDRFSGHQFPNYSSELNVNALLLGDSALYLCASSSQSGTYNEQFFGPGTRLTVL.

The V call is TRBV6-5, the J call TRBJ2-1; D not resolved. V lost 6 bases, J lost 16 bases, and 13 bases lay in between. The CDR3 is 10 residues long. The germline V gene has CDR1 MNHEY and CDR2 SVGAGI. The CDR3 here is CASRQLLSFF. The CDR3 region has the DNA TGTGCCAGCAGACAGCTCTTGAGCTTCTTC.

This sequence joins TRBV4-1 and TRBJ2-5, with 9 bases lining up with TRBD1. The CDR3 runs 18 residues. CDR1 and CDR2 (germline): MGHRA, YSYEKL. V shed 0 bases and J 4 bases; nucleotides not matched to a gene: 12. Here the CDR3 reads CASSQDLAGQGYRETQYF. CDR3 nucleotide sequence: TGCGCCAGCAGCCAAGACCTCGCCGGACAGGGGTACAGAGAGACCCAGTACTTC.

The gene calls are TRBV5-4 and TRBJ1-2, with D tentatively TRBD1 (5 bases). Germline V gene sequence: CDR1 SGHNT, CDR2 YYREEE (reference sequence). Trimming cost V 0 bases and J 4 bases, with 13 bases left between them. The CDR3 is made up of 15 amino acids. The DNA for the CDR3 is TGTGCCAGCAGCTTGGAAAGGGGCAAGGGCTATGGCTACACCTTC. This translates into CASSLERGKGYGYTF.

This clone was observed a few times. The rearrangement joins TRBV6-2 or TRBV6-3 to TRBJ1-2; D gene unclear. There are 11 residues in the CDR3. Trimming removed 2 bases from V and 8 bases from J, with 6 bases in between. Germline CDR1 MNHEY, CDR2 SVGEGT. CDR3 loop: CASSYLKGYTF. In DNA, the CDR3 is TGTGCCAGCAGTTACCTTAAAGGCTACACCTTC.

The rearrangement links TRBV7-2 to TRBJ2-7; 7 nucleotides match TRBD1. This CDR3 has 14 amino acids. Germline V gene data show CDR1 as SGHTA and CDR2 as FQGNSA. Trimming took 4 bases from V and 3 from J; bases not matched to a gene: 6. The CDR3 nucleotides are TGTGCCAGCAGCTGGTCGGCAGGGGGCTACGAGCAGTACTTC. Translating gives CASSWSAGGYEQYF. The full variable domain, completed using reference TRBV7-2 and TRBJ2-7, is GAGVSQSPSNKVTEKGKDVELRCDPISGHTALYWYRQSLGQGLEFLIYFQGNSAPDKSGLPSDRFSAERTGGSVSTLTIQRTQQEDSAVYLCASSWSAGGYEQYFGPGTRLTVT.

The chain links TRBV19 to TRBJ2-1; D remains ambiguous. In germline, CDR1 is LNHDA, CDR2 SQIVND (reference sequence). This CDR3 spans 11 amino acids. The germline V and J ends were trimmed by 6 bases and 8 bases, with 8 bases remaining between them. CDR3 loop: CASRSRDEQFF. In nucleotides, the CDR3 is TGTGCCAGTAGATCTCGTGATGAGCAGTTCTTC.

V usage is TRBV4-1 and J usage is TRBJ1-5; maybe TRBD1 (6 bases). The ends were cut back, 2 bases at V and 6 bases at J, with 14 bases in the middle. Germline V gene lookup returns CDR1 MGHRA and CDR2 YSYEKL. The CDR3 totals 15 residues. The CDR3 DNA is TGCGCCAGCAGCCAACGCTCAGGGGTGGGTCAGCCCCAGCATTTT. Its translation is CASSQRSGVGQPQHF.